Each of the 19 T cell receptor beta chains below was sequenced from the same sample in a study of Graves' ophthalmopathy and Graves' hyperthyroidism. The study amplified TCR beta CDR3 regions using RNA transcripts. An initial RT-PCR round employing HTBI primers preceded a second-round multiplex PCR. TCRdb called the multiplex PCR reads again in MiXCR, with one record for every CDR3 protein. The sample contains 450,000 to 600,000 distinct CDR3 sequences, about 35% of which appear only once. Sequencing input: peripheral blood or thyroid tissue (not recorded which). The receptors originated from an adult man with Graves' hyperthyroidism.

This clonotype has more than one count but fewer than ten. This chain uses TRBV6-6 with TRBJ2-7, with D unclear. Deletions cut 1 base from V and 0 bases from J, with 7 bases between. The germline CDR1 and CDR2 sequences are MNHNY and SVGAGI (reference sequence). This CDR3 has 14 residues. In DNA, the CDR3 is TGTGCCAGCAGTTACTTCTCCACCTCCTACGAGCAGTACTTC. This codes for CASSYFSTSYEQYF.

The V call is TRBV7-2, the J call TRBJ1-2; D remains unclear. V lost 0 bases and J 10 bases, leaving 9 bases between the germline ends. CDR3 length: 12 amino acids. Per germline, CDR1 SGHTA and CDR2 FQGNSA. The DNA of the CDR3 is TGTGCCAGCAGCTTAGCCTCCCAGGTCTACACCTTC. Translating gives CASSLASQVYTF.

This clonotype appeared many times. The V gene is TRBV5-1, the J gene TRBJ1-1; TRBD1 matches at 7 bases. In germline, CDR1 is SGHRS, CDR2 YFSETQ. The V segment lost 4 bases and the J segment 1 base; nucleotides outside the gene matches: 7. The CDR3 contains 15 residues. CDR3 in amino acids: CASSPGQVANTEAFF. CDR3 DNA sequence: TGCGCCAGCAGCCCTGGACAGGTTGCGAACACTGAAGCTTTCTTT.

This clonotype was found many times. The chain joins TRBV5-6 to TRBJ1-2; D gene ambiguous. V was cut by 4 bases and J by 4 bases, with 8 bases left in between. The germline CDR1 and CDR2 sequences are SGHDT and YYEEEE. CDR3 length equals 12 residues. The CDR3 DNA sequence: TGTGCCAGCAGCCAGGCAGGCTATGGCTACACCTTC. It yields the protein CASSQAGYGYTF.

This clonotype was observed at least ten times. The chain employs TRBV5-1 and TRBJ2-7; 11 nucleotides align to TRBD2. The germline V gene has CDR1 SGHRS and CDR2 YFSETQ. V was pared by 2 bases and J by 4 bases, with 8 bases of the junction left unmatched. The CDR3 is 16 residues long. The CDR3 here is CASSFSPGLAGYEQYF. The CDR3 DNA is TGCGCCAGCAGCTTTAGCCCAGGACTAGCGGGTTACGAGCAGTACTTC.

This clonotype was counted many times. The J gene is TRBJ1-1, the V gene TRBV10-3; D remains unclear. V lost 4 bases and J lost 3, with 12 bases in between. This CDR3 spans 14 amino acids. Germline V gene data show CDR1 as ENHRY and CDR2 as SYGVKD. CDR3 residues: CAISGHMVDTEAFF. The CDR3 nucleotides read TGTGCCATCAGTGGCCACATGGTTGACACTGAAGCTTTCTTT.

This clonotype was observed many times. This chain joins TRBV12-3 or TRBV12-4 and TRBJ2-3; D perhaps matches TRBD2 (6 bases). V was shortened by 7 bases and J by 6 bases, with 17 bases between the two germline ends. The CDR3 extends over 14 amino acids. This CDR3 reads CASTRDSGVDTQYF. The CDR3 DNA reads TGTGCCAGCACCCGGGACTCCGGTGTGGATACGCAGTATTTT.

About this clonotype itself: This may stem from a read error, because a much larger clone lies one nucleotide away. The chain employs TRBV19 and TRBJ1-1; D gene ambiguous. Germline V gene sequence: CDR1 LNHDA, CDR2 SQIVND (reference sequence). Trimming shortened V by 3 bases and J by 0 bases, and 11 bases separated the two germline ends. CDR3 length: 15 amino acids. This CDR3 reads CASSISKGMNTEAFF. The CDR3 DNA sequence: TGTGCCAGTAGTATCTCGAAGGGTATGAACACTGAAGCTTTCTTT.

To note about this clonotype: A single base separates this from a much larger clone, so it may be a read error. The chain combines TRBV15 with TRBJ2-5, with a tentative D call TRBD2 (7 bases). The CDR3 is 14 amino acids. Germline V gene data show CDR1 as LNHNV and CDR2 as YYDKDF (reference sequence). The CDR3 DNA is TGTGCCACCAGCGTGGGGGGGGCACAAGAGGCCCAGTACTTC. Translation: CATSVGGAQEAQYF.

This rearrangement joins TRBV6-6 to TRBJ2-7, with 10 bases fitting TRBD2. Trimming took 7 bases from V and 7 from J; bases not matched to a gene: 16. This CDR3 has 16 amino acids. CDR1 and CDR2 (germline): MNHNY, SVGAGI (reference sequence). CDR3 residues: CASTNGGLAGVREQYF. DNA of the CDR3: TGTGCCAGCACCAACGGGGGGCTAGCGGGAGTTCGGGAGCAGTACTTC.

Many counts were recorded for this clonotype. The V and J genes are TRBV4-1 and TRBJ1-3; D remains ambiguous. The CDR3 consists of 15 residues. V lost 8 bases to trimming and J lost 0 bases, with 14 bases between them. Germline-derived CDR1 and CDR2 are MGHRA and YSYEKL. CDR3 bases: TGCGCCAGCCAACGGACGGAGAGCTCTGGAAACACCATATATTTT. Protein: CASQRTESSGNTIYF.

The table lists this clonotype with many counts. The gene calls are TRBV3-1 and TRBJ1-2; D not certain. The CDR3 covers 12 residues. The V end was cut by 2 bases, the J end by 7 bases, with 8 bases between. CDR1 is LGHDT, CDR2 YNNKEL, per germline (reference sequence). This CDR3 is CASSQSVGGYTF. The CDR3 region has the DNA TGTGCCAGCAGCCAAAGCGTTGGTGGCTACACCTTC.

This clonotype was found once. The chain recombines TRBV30 with TRBJ1-2; no clear D gene. Per the germline V gene, CDR1 is GTSNPN and CDR2 is SVGIG (reference sequence). Trimming removed 0 bases at V and 8 bases at J, with 13 bases between. This CDR3 is 13 amino acids long. CDR3 in amino acids: CAWSVPGNRGYTF. The DNA for the CDR3 is TGTGCCTGGAGTGTTCCGGGGAACCGAGGCTACACCTTC.

This clonotype was detected ten times or more. The chain carries TRBV29-1 and TRBJ2-3, with 13 bases that match TRBD2. This CDR3 spans 15 amino acids. V lost 7 bases and J lost 4; bases outside the gene matches: 8. From germline, CDR1 is SQVTM and CDR2 ANQGSEA. CDR3 region: CSAYLLAGGADTQYF. CDR3 coding DNA: TGCAGCGCATATTTACTAGCGGGAGGGGCAGATACGCAGTATTTT.

This chain connects TRBV7-6 to TRBJ2-3; TRBD1 matches at 9 bases. V was clipped by 2 bases and J by 2 bases; unmatched bases: 5. Germline-derived CDR1 and CDR2 are SGHVS and FNYEAQ. The CDR3 has 16 residues. The CDR3 DNA is TGTGCCAGCAGCTTAAGCGGGACAGGGAACACAGATACGCAGTATTTT. Translation: CASSLSGTGNTDTQYF.

This sequence joins TRBV20-1 and TRBJ2-3; maybe TRBD1 (5 bases). CDR3 length: 16 amino acids. Trimming removed 3 bases from V and 0 bases from J, with 16 bases in between. Germline V gene sequence: CDR1 DFQATT, CDR2 SNEGSKA (reference sequence). CDR3 in amino acids: CSARQGASLSTDTQYF. In DNA, the CDR3 is TGCAGTGCTAGGCAAGGGGCCAGTCTTAGCACAGATACGCAGTATTTT.

This clonotype was counted at least ten times. The V call is TRBV12-3 or TRBV12-4, the J call TRBJ1-6; the D is unclear. CDR3 length equals 12 residues. The V and J ends lost 6 bases and 10 bases respectively, with 10 bases between them. In DNA form, the CDR3 reads TGTGCCAGCAGCCCCCGTCGCTCACCCCTCCACTTT. Its translation: CASSPRRSPLHF.

Many counts were recorded for this clonotype. The chain recombines TRBV13 with TRBJ1-1; D unclear. Germline CDR1 is PRHDT and CDR2 is FYEKMQ (reference sequence). V lost 3 bases and J lost 1, with 12 bases in between. The CDR3 length is 15 residues. The chain's CDR3 is CASSFPSGENTEAFF. The CDR3 region has the DNA TGTGCCAGCAGCTTCCCGTCCGGTGAGAACACTGAAGCTTTCTTT. The full variable domain, in which reference TRBV13 and TRBJ1-1 provide the parts outside the CDR3, is AAGVIQSPRHLIKEKRETATLKCYPIPRHDTVYWYQQGPGQDPQFLISFYEKMQSDKGSIPDRFSAQQFSDYHSELNMSSLELGDSALYFCASSFPSGENTEAFFGQGTRLTVV.

This clonotype was detected many times. The CDR3 DNA sequence: TGTGCCAGCGTTATAGTAGCGGGGGGGATCTCCTACGAGCAGTACTTC. This encodes CASVIVAGGISYEQYF. This sequence joins TRBV2 and TRBJ2-7, with 11 bases that match TRBD2. Germline V CDR1 and CDR2: SNHLY, FYNNEI. V was pared by 8 bases and J by 0 bases, with 9 bases of the junction left unmatched. CDR3 length equals 16 residues.